This TCR beta chain was captured by sequencing in a study of cytomegalovirus exposure and HLA in healthy donors. Using immunoSEQ multiplex PCR, the repertoire was profiled, and TCRdb retains in-frame clones only, with some absent. In the table there are 55,000 to 70,000 clones, 85% to 95% of which are singletons. This CDR3 contains 15 residues. Germline V gene data show CDR1 as MDHEN and CDR2 as SYDVKM. V dropped 2 bases and J dropped 2 bases, with 12 bases sitting between them. The chain couples TRBV28 to TRBJ2-5, with D tentatively TRBD2 (6 bases). The specimen sequenced was PBMCs. This sequence originates from a man aged 18 to 35 in good health and CMV-seronegative. The DNA of the CDR3 is TGTGCCAGCAGTTTACCGGGAGAGATACAAGAGACCCAGTACTTC. It is translated as CASSLPGEIQETQYF.